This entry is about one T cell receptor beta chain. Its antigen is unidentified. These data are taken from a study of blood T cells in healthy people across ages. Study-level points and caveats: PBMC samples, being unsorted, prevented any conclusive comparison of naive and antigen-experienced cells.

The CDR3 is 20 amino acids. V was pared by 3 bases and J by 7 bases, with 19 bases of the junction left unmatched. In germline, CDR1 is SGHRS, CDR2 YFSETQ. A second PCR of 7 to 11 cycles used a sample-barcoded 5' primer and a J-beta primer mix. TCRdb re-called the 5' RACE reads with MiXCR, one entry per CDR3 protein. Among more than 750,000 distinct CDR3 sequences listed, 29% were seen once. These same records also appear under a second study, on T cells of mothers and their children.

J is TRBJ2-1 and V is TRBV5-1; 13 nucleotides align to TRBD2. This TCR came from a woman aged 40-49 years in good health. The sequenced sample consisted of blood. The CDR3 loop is CASSSLTSGRFWVGTNEQFF. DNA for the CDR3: TGCGCCAGCAGCTCGCTGACTAGCGGGAGGTTCTGGGTGGGGACTAATGAGCAGTTCTTC. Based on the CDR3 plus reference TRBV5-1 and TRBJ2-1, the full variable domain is KAGVTQTPRYLIKTRGQQVTLSCSPISGHRSVSWYQQTPGQGLQFLFEYFSETQRNKGNFPGRFSGRQFSNSRSEMNVSTLELGDSALYLCASSSLTSGRFWVGTNEQFFGPGTRLTVL.